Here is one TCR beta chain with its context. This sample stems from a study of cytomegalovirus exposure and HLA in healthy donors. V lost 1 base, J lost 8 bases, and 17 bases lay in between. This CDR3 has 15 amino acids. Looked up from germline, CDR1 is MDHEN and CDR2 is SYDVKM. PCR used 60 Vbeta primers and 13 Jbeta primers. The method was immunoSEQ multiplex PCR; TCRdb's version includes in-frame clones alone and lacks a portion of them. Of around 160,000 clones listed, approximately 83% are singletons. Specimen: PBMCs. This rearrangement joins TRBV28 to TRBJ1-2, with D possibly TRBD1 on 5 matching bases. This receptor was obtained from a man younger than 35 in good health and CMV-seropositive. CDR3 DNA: TGTGCCAGCAGTTTATTTGTTGGGGACTCGGGCGGCTACACCTTC. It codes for CASSLFVGDSGGYTF.